Below are 28 T cell receptor beta chains sequenced from a single sample in a study of T cell clonality in common variable immunodeficiency. Profiled with immunoSEQ multiplex PCR; TCRdb holds only in-frame clones, not every one. The profile covers over 30,000 clones, none occurring a single time. What was sequenced was peripheral blood mononuclear cells. These receptors were obtained from a person aged 18 to 75 in good health.

Concerning this clone itself: The read gets to within 3 residues of the CDR3 end, and the germline J gene fills in the rest. The V call is TRBV19, the J call TRBJ2-1, with TRBD2 identical over 11 bases. This CDR3 has 14 residues. Germline V gene sequence: CDR1 LNHDA, CDR2 SQIVND (reference sequence). V gave up 6 bases and J gave up 7 bases; unmatched junction bases: 5. The CDR3 spells CASSGGTSGNEQFF. Incomplete CDR3 DNA: TGTGCCAGTAGCGGCGGGACTAGCGGAAATGAG.

The sample holds many counts of this clone. The sequence runs out 3 residues before the end of the CDR3; the remainder is reconstructed from the germline J gene. The V call is TRBV5-1, the J call TRBJ2-3; D perhaps matches TRBD1 (7 bases). Germline V gives CDR1 SGHRS, CDR2 YFSETQ. This CDR3 has 16 amino acids. V dropped 0 bases and J dropped 2 bases, with 13 bases sitting between them. The CDR3 DNA, read in part, is TGCGCCAGCAGCTTGGTTCCAGGGGGGAACACAGATACG. It translates to CASSLVPGGNTDT. The entire CDR3 sequence reads CASSLVPGGNTDTQYF.

This clone was counted ten times or more. Read data end 3 residues before the CDR3 end; the end is taken from the germline J gene. The chain uses TRBV20-1 and TRBJ2-1; TRBD2 matches 14 bases. V trimming: 5 bases; J trimming: 7 bases; junction bases outside the gene matches: 4. This CDR3 has 14 amino acids. Germline V gene data show CDR1 as DFQATT and CDR2 as SNEGSKA (reference sequence). The CDR3 reads CSALTSGGGNEQFF. Partial CDR3 DNA: TGCAGTGCTTTGACTAGCGGGGGGGGGAATGAG.

Notes on this clone: The read finishes 3 residues shy of the CDR3 end, and the germline J gene is used to complete it. This chain links TRBV19 with TRBJ2-7, with 9 nucleotides matching TRBD1. V was pared by 5 bases and J by 5 bases, with 7 bases of the junction left unmatched. Germline V gives CDR1 LNHDA, CDR2 SQIVND (reference sequence). The CDR3 extends over 14 amino acids. Incomplete CDR3 DNA: TGTGCCAGTAGTTGGGGACAGGGCGTCAACGAG. Its translation is CASSWGQGVNE. In full, the CDR3 reads CASSWGQGVNEQYF.

This clone was recorded many times. Read sequence stops 3 residues before the CDR3 end, and the germline J gene provides the missing end. The chain uses TRBV7-2 and TRBJ2-1; 10 nucleotides match TRBD1. CDR1 and CDR2 (germline): SGHTA, FQGNSA. V lost 3 bases to trimming and J lost 7 bases; unmatched junction nucleotides: 6. This CDR3 comprises 15 residues. The part of the CDR3 DNA that was read is TGTGCCAGCAGCTTCCGGACAGGGGGAGAGAATGAG. This gives the protein CASSFRTGGENE. The full CDR3 protein reads CASSFRTGGENEQFF.

This clone appeared many times. The sequence runs out 3 residues before the end of the CDR3; the remainder is reconstructed from the germline J gene. This rearrangement joins TRBV29-1 to TRBJ1-1; TRBD1 might be the D (5 bases). CDR3 length equals 12 residues. Germline-derived CDR1 and CDR2 are SQVTM and ANQGSEA. V shed 8 bases and J shed 5 bases, with 15 bases lying between them. CDR3 DNA, as far as it was read: TGCAGCAACACCGTCCCAGGGACTGAA. As protein: CSNTVPGTE. From start to end, the CDR3 is CSNTVPGTEAFF. Based on the CDR3 plus reference TRBV29-1 and TRBJ1-1, the full variable domain is SAVISQKPSRDICQRGTSLTIQCQVDSQVTMMFWYRQQPGQSLTLIATANQGSEATYESGFVIDKFPISRPNLTFSTLTVSNMSPEDSSIYLCSNTVPGTEAFFGQGTRLTVV.

This clone was observed at least ten times. Coverage ceases 3 residues before the CDR3 finishes, and the germline J gene fills in the end. The chain couples TRBV4-2 to TRBJ2-7; 12 bases fit TRBD2. The CDR3 runs to 17 residues. Germline V gene lookup returns CDR1 LGHNA and CDR2 YNFKEQ. With 0 bases clipped from V and 4 bases from J, the junction kept 7 bases outside the gene matches. The DNA read from the CDR3 is TGTGCCAGCAGCCAAGACCTACTAGCGGGGGGCGGTTACGAG. Translated, it gives CASSQDLLAGGGYE. The whole CDR3 sequence is CASSQDLLAGGGYEQYF.

Regarding this clone: With the read ending 3 residues before the CDR3 end, the germline J gene is used to fill in that end. This chain links TRBV11-3 with TRBJ2-5; 9 bases fit TRBD1. Trimming at V came to 4 bases and at J to 4 bases, leaving 4 bases not matched to a gene. CDR3 length: 14 residues. Germline values: CDR1 SGHNT, CDR2 YENEEA. The CDR3 protein is CASSYRGRGETQYF. The CDR3 DNA, read in part, is TGTGCCAGCAGCTACAGGGGGCGCGGAGAGACC.

About this clone: The read comes to an end 3 residues before the CDR3 does, leaving the germline J gene to fill in the end. The chain has TRBV30 and TRBJ1-2, with D perhaps TRBD1 (6 bases). Per the germline V gene, CDR1 is GTSNPN and CDR2 is SVGIG (reference sequence). This CDR3 comprises 14 residues. CDR3 sequence: CAWNHNRVTYDYTF. CDR3 DNA, as far as it was read: TGTGCCTGGAATCACAACAGGGTGACCTACGAC. Based on the CDR3 plus reference TRBV30 and TRBJ1-2, the full variable domain is SQTIHQWPATLVQPVGSPLSLECTVEGTSNPNLYWYRQAAGRGLQLLFYSVGIGQISSEVPQNLSASRPQDRQFILSSKKLLLSDSGFYLCAWNHNRVTYDYTFGSGTRLTVV.

To note about this clone: Read coverage stops 3 residues before the CDR3 terminus; the germline J gene supplies the remainder. The sample carries other DNA sequences with the same CDR3. The chain employs TRBV7-2 and TRBJ2-5; possibly TRBD1 for D (5 bases). V was pared by 5 bases and J by 6 bases, with 13 bases between. The germline CDR1 and CDR2 sequences are SGHTA and FQGNSA. CDR3 length: 13 residues. CDR3 residues: CASSPRRGQTQYF. CDR3 DNA (partial): TGTGCCAGCAGCCCCCGAAGGGGTCAGACC.

This clone turned up a few times. The read terminates 3 residues ahead of where the CDR3 ends, so the germline J gene completes it. V usage is TRBV11-2 and J usage is TRBJ2-3; TRBD1 matches at 8 bases. Germline V gene lookup returns CDR1 SGHAT and CDR2 FQNNGV. The CDR3 is made up of 13 amino acids. Losses at the gene ends were 4 bases for V and 4 bases for J; bases not matched to a gene: 1. The CDR3 sequence is CASSSDRADTQYF. The part of the CDR3 DNA that was read is TGTGCCAGCAGCTCGGACAGGGCAGATACG. Based on the CDR3 plus reference TRBV11-2 and TRBJ2-3, the full variable domain is EAGVAQSPRYKIIEKRQSVAFWCNPISGHATLYWYQQILGQGPKLLIQFQNNGVVDDSQLPKDRFSAERLKGVDSTLKIQPAKLEDSAVYLCASSSDRADTQYFGPGTRLTVL.

This clone came up many times. The sequenced fragment ends 3 residues before the CDR3 boundary, so the rest is inferred from the germline J gene. V and J are TRBV6-2 or TRBV6-3 and TRBJ1-5, with D tentatively TRBD1 (6 bases). V was shortened by 7 bases and J by 5 bases, with 15 bases between the two germline ends. The germline CDR1 and CDR2 sequences are MNHEY and SVGEGT. The CDR3 runs 14 residues. The CDR3 is CASTLTGNHQPQHF. The sequenced CDR3 bases are TGTGCCAGCACTCTTACAGGGAACCATCAGCCC.

As regards this clone: Possible read error: a much larger clone is one base away. The CDR3 end falls 3 residues outside the read, so it is completed with the germline J gene. This chain uses TRBV7-3 with TRBJ1-4, with 9 bases fitting TRBD1. Germline V gene sequence: CDR1 SGHTA, CDR2 FQGTGA. The CDR3 extends over 14 amino acids. CDR3 sequence: CASSLTGTGSSLFF. Partial CDR3 DNA: TGTGCCAGCAGCTTAACAGGGACAGGGAGTTCA.

Notes on this clone: Read sequence stops 3 residues before the CDR3 end, and the germline J gene provides the missing end. This sequence joins TRBV14 and TRBJ2-7; 11 bases map to TRBD1. The CDR3 runs to 19 residues. Germline V CDR1 and CDR2: SGHDN, FVKESK. The junction had 14 bases not matched to a gene; V was cut back by 4 bases and J by 0 bases. CDR3 DNA (partial): TGTGCCAGCAGCCCCCAACCCTGGACAGGGGGCCGAAGCTCCTACGAG. Translating it yields CASSPQPWTGGRSSYE. From start to end, the CDR3 is CASSPQPWTGGRSSYEQYF.

As to this clone: The CDR3 end lies 3 residues beyond the end of the read and is filled in from the germline J gene. V gene TRBV7-9 combines with J gene TRBJ1-3; D gene ambiguous. Germline assignment: CDR1 SEHNR and CDR2 FQNEAQ (reference sequence). The CDR3 is 14 residues long. Deletions cut 5 bases from V and 0 bases from J, with 8 bases between. CDR3 DNA (partial): TGTGCCAGCAGCCCAGGAGACTCTGGAAACACC. The encoded protein is CASSPGDSGNT. In full, the CDR3 reads CASSPGDSGNTIYF.

This clone was found many times. The CDR3 goes on 3 residues after the read ends, and that part is filled in from the germline J gene. The chain recombines TRBV5-1 with TRBJ2-5; perhaps TRBD2 as D (6 bases). Trimming stripped 3 bases from V and 2 bases from J, with 11 bases between. Germline V gene sequence: CDR1 SGHRS, CDR2 YFSETQ. The CDR3 sequence is 14 residues long. The CDR3: CASSSPGLQETQYF. CDR3 DNA, as far as it was read: TGCGCCAGCAGCTCACCGGGACTTCAAGAGACC.

About this clone: The sequenced fragment ends 3 residues before the CDR3 boundary, so the rest is inferred from the germline J gene. The rearrangement joins TRBV7-3 to TRBJ2-3; D is uncertain. The ends were cut back, 8 bases at V and 5 bases at J, with 11 bases in the middle. The CDR3 covers 12 residues. CDR1 is SGHTA, CDR2 FQGTGA, per germline. Incomplete CDR3 DNA: TGTGCCAGCGGGTGGGCCGGAGATACG. Translated: CASGWAGDT. The full CDR3 reads CASGWAGDTQYF. The whole variable domain, filled in from reference TRBV7-3 and TRBJ2-3, reads GAGVSQTPSNKVTEKGKYVELRCDPISGHTALYWYRQSLGQGPEFLIYFQGTGAADDSGLPNDRFFAVRPEGSVSTLKIQRTERGDSAVYLCASGWAGDTQYFGPGTRLTVL.

In regard to this clone: The read is 3 residues too short to cover the CDR3 end, so that end is filled in from the germline J gene. The chain employs TRBV23-1 and TRBJ2-7; weak D call: TRBD2 (5 bases). TRBV23-1 is an ORF for which the function is uncertain. This CDR3 contains 14 residues. The V gene lost 4 bases and the J gene lost 5 bases, with 15 bases spanning the gap. The part of the CDR3 DNA that was read is TGCGCCAGCAGTCTTCGGGGAGCGACGCACGAG. Amino acid sequence: CASSLRGATHE. The entire CDR3 reads CASSLRGATHEQYF.

This clone was counted many times. The read stops 3 residues short of the end of the CDR3; the missing end is completed from the germline J gene. The V gene is TRBV10-3, the J gene TRBJ1-4; D uncertain. V lost 4 bases and J lost 5, with 5 bases in between. The CDR3 contains 12 residues. Germline V CDR1 and CDR2: ENHRY, SYGVKD. The CDR3 reads CAISAVNEKLFF. CDR3 DNA, as far as it was read: TGTGCCATCAGTGCAGTGAATGAAAAA.

This clone was detected only a few times. The read ends 3 residues before the CDR3 terminus; that terminus is restored from the germline J gene. The V and J genes are TRBV7-9 and TRBJ2-5; D might be TRBD1 (6 bases). Germline CDR1 and CDR2: SEHNR and FQNEAQ (reference sequence). Deletions cut 2 bases from V and 2 bases from J, with 12 bases between. The length of the CDR3 is 15 residues. The sequenced part of the CDR3 DNA is TGTGCCAGCAGCTTAACTACAGGGTGGCAAGAGACC. Translating it yields CASSLTTGWQET. The whole CDR3 reads CASSLTTGWQETQYF.

Many counts were recorded for this clone. Read sequence stops 3 residues before the CDR3 end, and the germline J gene provides the missing end. The chain recombines TRBV20-1 with TRBJ1-3; D possibly corresponds to TRBD1 (5 bases). V was trimmed by 0 bases and J by 3 bases, leaving 15 bases between them. Germline-derived CDR1 and CDR2 are DFQATT and SNEGSKA (reference sequence). The CDR3 is 16 amino acids. CDR3 bases read: TGCAGTGCTAGAGATAAATCCAGGGAAGGTGGAAACACC. This sequence encodes CSARDKSREGGNT. The complete CDR3 protein is CSARDKSREGGNTIYF.

As to this clone: From the germline J gene comes the end of the CDR3, since the read stops 3 residues before it. The rearrangement links TRBV19 to TRBJ1-2; D not certain. The CDR3 has 13 amino acids. Germline loops: CDR1 LNHDA, CDR2 SQIVND (reference sequence). V lost 4 bases and J lost 2, with 8 bases in between. The covered CDR3 bases are TGTGCCAGTAGTACAAATTTGAACTATGGC. Translating gives CASSTNLNYG. The complete CDR3 reads CASSTNLNYGYTF.

This clone was seen repeatedly, ten times or more. The CDR3 extends 3 residues past the end of the read, so its final part is completed from the germline J gene. The J gene is TRBJ2-7, the V gene TRBV7-2; D is undetermined. The germline gives CDR1 SGHTA, CDR2 FQGNSA. There are 13 residues in the CDR3. Trimming cost V 5 bases and J 0 bases, with 8 bases left between them. CDR3 region: CASSRFSSYEQYF. The CDR3 bases that were read are TGTGCCAGCAGCCGCTTCAGCTCCTACGAG.

This clone has at least ten counts. Read coverage stops 3 residues before the CDR3 terminus; the germline J gene supplies the remainder. V gene TRBV24-1 combines with J gene TRBJ2-7; D might be TRBD2 (5 bases). The germline CDR1 and CDR2 sequences are KGHDR and SFDVKD. Deletions cut 4 bases from V and 6 bases from J, with 12 bases between. The CDR3 length is 13 residues. The part of the CDR3 DNA that was read is TGTGCCACCAGTGAGCCCCCAGGAGGCGAG. Translation: CATSEPPGGE. The complete CDR3 sequence is CATSEPPGGEQYF.

This clone was recorded many times. The CDR3 is cut off 3 residues early in the read; its end comes from the germline J gene. The V and J genes are TRBV20-1 and TRBJ1-2, with D possibly matching TRBD1 (5 bases). The CDR3 sequence is 14 residues long. The V gene lost 6 bases and the J gene lost 5 bases, with 19 bases spanning the gap. Looked up from germline, CDR1 is DFQATT and CDR2 is SNEGSKA (reference sequence). Partial CDR3 DNA: TGCAGTGCCACGGGACTCGGGGGGGGTTATGGC. This gives the protein CSATGLGGGYG. The CDR3 in its entirety is CSATGLGGGYGYTF.

This clone came up many times. The read terminates 3 residues before the CDR3 end, so the remaining end is supplied by the germline J gene. This chain links TRBV18 with TRBJ1-1; 11 bases are a match to TRBD1. The CDR3 spans 14 residues. V was pared by 5 bases and J by 2 bases, with 1 base of the junction left unmatched. Looked up from germline, CDR1 is KGHSH and CDR2 is LQKENI. CDR3 sequence: CASSGTGGNTEAFF. The DNA read from the CDR3 is TGTGCCAGCTCAGGGACAGGGGGAAACACTGAA.

This clone was found a few times. The read falls 3 residues short of the CDR3 end, and the missing part is taken from the germline J gene. The chain couples TRBV30 to TRBJ1-1; 7 bases fit TRBD1. Germline CDR1 GTSNPN, CDR2 SVGIG (reference sequence). The CDR3 spans 15 residues. Incomplete CDR3 DNA: TGTGCCTGGAGTCCCCTCCTGACAGGGCGGAATGGC. Residues: CAWSPLLTGRNG. The entire CDR3 sequence reads CAWSPLLTGRNGAFF. The variable domain in full, completed from reference TRBV30 and TRBJ1-1, reads SQTIHQWPATLVQPVGSPLSLECTVEGTSNPNLYWYRQAAGRGLQLLFYSVGIGQISSEVPQNLSASRPQDRQFILSSKKLLLSDSGFYLCAWSPLLTGRNGAFFGQGTRLTVV.

This clone was counted many times. The CDR3 end lies 3 residues beyond the end of the read and is filled in from the germline J gene. This chain connects TRBV20-1 to TRBJ1-5; tentatively, D is TRBD1 (6 bases). The V and J ends lost 3 bases and 3 bases respectively, with 9 bases between them. The CDR3 loop spans 13 amino acids. Germline CDR1 and CDR2: DFQATT and SNEGSKA (reference sequence). The CDR3: CSASGTHNQPQHF. The sequenced part of the CDR3 DNA is TGCAGTGCTAGCGGGACACACAATCAGCCC.